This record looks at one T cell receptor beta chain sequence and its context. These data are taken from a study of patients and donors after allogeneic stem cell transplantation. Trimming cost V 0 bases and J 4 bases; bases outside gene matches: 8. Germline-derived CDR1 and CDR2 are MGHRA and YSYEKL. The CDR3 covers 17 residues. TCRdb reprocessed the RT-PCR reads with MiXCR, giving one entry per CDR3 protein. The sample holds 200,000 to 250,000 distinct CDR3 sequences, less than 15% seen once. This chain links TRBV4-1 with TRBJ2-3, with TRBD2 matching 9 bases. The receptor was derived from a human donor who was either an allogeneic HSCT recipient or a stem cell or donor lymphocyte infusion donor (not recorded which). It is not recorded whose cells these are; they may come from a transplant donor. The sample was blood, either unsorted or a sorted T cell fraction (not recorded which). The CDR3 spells CASSQEVQTSGSDTQYF. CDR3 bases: TGCGCCAGCAGCCAAGAAGTTCAGACTAGCGGTTCAGATACGCAGTATTTT.